The clone carrying this T cell receptor (beta chain) was seen a single time. Its antigen is still unknown. This sample stems from a study of T cells in Graves' hyperthyroidism and ophthalmopathy. Broader study findings: In the blood, most expanded thyroid clonotypes above 0.001 appeared as well.

Per germline, CDR1 SEHNR and CDR2 FQNEAQ (reference sequence). This CDR3 is 14 amino acids long. V shed 6 bases, J shed 7 bases, and the junction held 11 bases outside the gene matches. Amplification of TCR beta CDR3 regions used RNA as the template. With the HTBI primer set, the TCR CDR3 went through a first round of RT-PCR. Via MiXCR, TCRdb re-called the multiplex PCR reads, giving one row per CDR3 protein. This sample yields hundreds of thousands of distinct CDR3 sequences, of which around 15% are seen a single time; approximately 3.9% belongs to the top ten. With a duration under 2 months, the hyperthyroidism was newly diagnosed in patients aged 18 to 65.

This clonotype was sampled from a woman aged 25 to 39 with Graves' hyperthyroidism. The sample consisted of blood. The rearrangement uses TRBV7-9 and TRBJ1-1; 7 nucleotides align to TRBD1. CDR3 in DNA: TGTGCCAGCAGTTACCAGGGGGGAATTGGTGAAGCTTTCTTT. It translates to CASSYQGGIGEAFF.